Each of the 5 T cell receptor beta chains below was sequenced from the same sample in a study of blood T cell repertoires in COVID-19. Assay used: immunoSEQ multiplex PCR; TCRdb lists only in-frame clones, some missing. Of approximately 100,000 clones in the sample, about 82% were seen once. Specimen: peripheral blood. These TCRs come from a human donor in a cohort sampled during active COVID-19.

This clone was counted only a few times. One end of the junction does not line up with germline, which may come from a read error. V usage is TRBV6-2 or TRBV6-3 and J usage is TRBJ2-5; possible D gene TRBD1, 5 bases. CDR1 and CDR2 from the germline V gene are MNHEY and SVGEGT. The CDR3 is made up of 13 amino acids. The CDR3 DNA is TGTGCCAGCAGTTACGACAGTCAAGCGACCCAGTACTTC. Encoded protein: CASSYDSQATQYF.

The chain combines TRBV7-2 with TRBJ2-7; 11 positions agree with TRBD1. The V and J ends lost 0 bases and 6 bases, in that order; junction bases with no gene match: 4. Germline V gene data show CDR1 as SGHTA and CDR2 as FQGNSA. The CDR3 is made up of 15 amino acids. Here the CDR3 DNA reads TGTGCCAGCAGCTTAGCCGGGACAGGGGGAGGCGAGCAGTACTTC. It codes for CASSLAGTGGGEQYF.

The J gene is TRBJ2-7, the V gene TRBV9; D is perhaps TRBD2 (5 bases). The germline V gene has CDR1 SGDLS and CDR2 YYNGEE. V dropped 0 bases and J dropped 5 bases, with 18 bases sitting between them. The CDR3 spans 16 residues. The CDR3 is CASSVGEGAWNDEQYF. The CDR3 coding sequence is TGTGCCAGCAGCGTAGGAGAGGGCGCATGGAACGACGAGCAGTACTTC. The full variable domain, its missing parts supplied by reference TRBV9 and TRBJ2-7, is DSGVTQTPKHLITATGQRVTLRCSPRSGDLSVYWYQQSLDQGLQFLIQYYNGEERAKGNILERFSAQQFPDLHSELNLSSLELGDSALYFCASSVGEGAWNDEQYFGPGTRLTVT.

The rearrangement links TRBV3-1 (or the pseudogene TRBV3-2) to TRBJ2-1; 9 bases are shared with TRBD2. J gave up 6 bases and V 3 bases, and 15 bases lay outside the gene matches. Per the germline V gene, CDR1 is LGHDT and CDR2 is YNNKEL (reference sequence). The CDR3 consists of 18 residues. CDR3 amino acids: CASSHPPWVSGSGNEQFF. CDR3 DNA: TGTGCCAGCAGCCACCCCCCGTGGGTTAGCGGGAGTGGCAATGAGCAGTTCTTC.

This chain connects TRBV6-1 to TRBJ1-2, with 7 bases matching TRBD1. Germline V CDR1 and CDR2: MNHNS, SASEGT. J gave up 4 bases and V 3 bases, and 11 bases lay outside the gene matches. The CDR3 length is 16 residues. The CDR3 DNA sequence: TGTGCCAGCAGTGACCATCCTGACAGGGTGGGCTATGGCTACACCTTC. This codes for CASSDHPDRVGYGYTF.